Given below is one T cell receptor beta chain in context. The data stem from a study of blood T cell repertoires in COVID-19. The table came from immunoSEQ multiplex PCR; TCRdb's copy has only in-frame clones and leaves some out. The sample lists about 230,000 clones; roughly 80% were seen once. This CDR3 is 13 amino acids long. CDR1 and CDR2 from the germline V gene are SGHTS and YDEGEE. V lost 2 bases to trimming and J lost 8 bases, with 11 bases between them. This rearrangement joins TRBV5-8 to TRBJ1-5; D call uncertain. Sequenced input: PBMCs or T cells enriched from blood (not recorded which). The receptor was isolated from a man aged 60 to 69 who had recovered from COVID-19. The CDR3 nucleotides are TGTGCCAGCAGCTTTGACCTCGGGGAGCCCCAGCATTTT. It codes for CASSFDLGEPQHF.